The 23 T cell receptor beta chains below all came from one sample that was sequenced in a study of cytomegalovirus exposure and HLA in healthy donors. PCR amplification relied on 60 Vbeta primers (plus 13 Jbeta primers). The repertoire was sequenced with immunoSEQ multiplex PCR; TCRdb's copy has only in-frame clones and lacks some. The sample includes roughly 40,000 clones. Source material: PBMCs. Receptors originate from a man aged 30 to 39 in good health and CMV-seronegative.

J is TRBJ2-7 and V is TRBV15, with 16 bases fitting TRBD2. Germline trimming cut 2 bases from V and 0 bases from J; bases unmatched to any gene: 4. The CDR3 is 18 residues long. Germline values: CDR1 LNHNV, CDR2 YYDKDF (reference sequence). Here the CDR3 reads CATSRKGLAGGSSYEQYF. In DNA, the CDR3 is TGTGCCACCAGCAGAAAGGGACTAGCGGGAGGGAGCTCCTACGAGCAGTACTTC.

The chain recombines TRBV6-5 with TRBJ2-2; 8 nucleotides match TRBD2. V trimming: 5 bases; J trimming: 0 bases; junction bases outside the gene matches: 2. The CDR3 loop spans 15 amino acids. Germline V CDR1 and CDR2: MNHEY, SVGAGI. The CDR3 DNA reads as TGTGCCAGCAGTCGGGGGGGGGCGAACACCGGGGAGCTGTTTTTT. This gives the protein CASSRGGANTGELFF.

In DNA, the CDR3 is TGTGCCACCTTGTTCGGGGTGGATGAGCAGTTCTTC. Translation gives CATLFGVDEQFF. The V call is TRBV6-1, the J call TRBJ2-1, with a possible D match to TRBD2 (5 bases). Germline assignment: CDR1 MNHNS and CDR2 SASEGT. With 10 bases removed from V and 8 bases from J, the gap between germline ends came to 15 bases. This CDR3 has 12 residues.

CDR3 protein: CASSLQGLNYGYTF. The CDR3 bases are TGTGCCAGCAGCTTACAGGGGCTCAACTATGGCTACACCTTC. This rearrangement joins TRBV7-2 to TRBJ1-2, with D perhaps matching TRBD1 (6 bases). The V gene's germline CDR1 is SGHTA and CDR2 FQGNSA. Between the trimmed V and J ends, which lost 2 bases and 2 bases, there was a span of 9 bases. The CDR3 has 14 amino acids.

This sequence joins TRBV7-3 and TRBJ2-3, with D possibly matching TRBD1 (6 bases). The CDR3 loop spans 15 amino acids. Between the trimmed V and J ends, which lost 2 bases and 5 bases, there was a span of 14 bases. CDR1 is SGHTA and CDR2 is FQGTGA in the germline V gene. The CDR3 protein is CASSLSAGAGDTQYF. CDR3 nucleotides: TGTGCCAGCAGCTTATCGGCAGGGGCAGGAGATACGCAGTATTTT.

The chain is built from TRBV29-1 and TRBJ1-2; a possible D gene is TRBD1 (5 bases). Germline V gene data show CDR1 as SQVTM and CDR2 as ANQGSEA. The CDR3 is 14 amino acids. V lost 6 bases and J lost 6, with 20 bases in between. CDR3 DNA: TGCAGCGTCAACACTCGGGGGGGATATAATGGCTACACCTTC. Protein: CSVNTRGGYNGYTF.

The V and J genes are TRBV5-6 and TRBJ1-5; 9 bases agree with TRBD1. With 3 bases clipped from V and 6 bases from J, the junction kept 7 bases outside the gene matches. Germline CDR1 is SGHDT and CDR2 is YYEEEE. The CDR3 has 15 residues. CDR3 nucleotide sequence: TGTGCCAGCAGCTGGAGGGGGACAGGGCCTCAGCCCCAGCATTTT. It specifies CASSWRGTGPQPQHF.

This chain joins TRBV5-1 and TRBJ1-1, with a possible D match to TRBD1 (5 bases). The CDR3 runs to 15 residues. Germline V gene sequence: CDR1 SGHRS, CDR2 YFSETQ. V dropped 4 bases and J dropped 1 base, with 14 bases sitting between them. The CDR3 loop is CASSAAGSPNTEAFF. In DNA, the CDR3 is TGCGCCAGCAGCGCGGCAGGGTCGCCGAACACTGAAGCTTTCTTT.

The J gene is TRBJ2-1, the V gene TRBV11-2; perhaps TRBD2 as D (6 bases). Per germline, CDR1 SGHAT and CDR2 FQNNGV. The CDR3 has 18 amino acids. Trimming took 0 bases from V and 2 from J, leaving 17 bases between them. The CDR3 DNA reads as TGTGCCAGCAGCTTAGATCGGGGGTCAGTGAGGACCTACAATGAGCAGTTCTTC. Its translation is CASSLDRGSVRTYNEQFF.

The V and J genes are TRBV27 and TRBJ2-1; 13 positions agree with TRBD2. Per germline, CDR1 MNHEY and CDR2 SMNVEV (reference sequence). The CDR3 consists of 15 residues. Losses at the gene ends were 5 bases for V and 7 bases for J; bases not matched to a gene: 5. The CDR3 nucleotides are TGTGCCAGCAGTCGCGGGACTAGCGGGAAGAATGAGCAGTTCTTC. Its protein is CASSRGTSGKNEQFF.

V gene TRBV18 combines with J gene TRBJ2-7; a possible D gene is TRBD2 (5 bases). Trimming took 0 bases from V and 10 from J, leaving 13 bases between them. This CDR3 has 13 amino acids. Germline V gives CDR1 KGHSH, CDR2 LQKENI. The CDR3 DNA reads TGTGCCAGCTCACCACCGATTGAAACGGGACAGTACTTC. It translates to CASSPPIETGQYF.

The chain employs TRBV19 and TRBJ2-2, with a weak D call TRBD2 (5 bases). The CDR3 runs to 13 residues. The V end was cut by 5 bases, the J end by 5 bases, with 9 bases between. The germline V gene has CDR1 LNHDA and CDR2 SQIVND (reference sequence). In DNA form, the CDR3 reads TGTGCCAGTAGTGTTAAGCGGACCGGGGAGCTGTTTTTT. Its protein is CASSVKRTGELFF.

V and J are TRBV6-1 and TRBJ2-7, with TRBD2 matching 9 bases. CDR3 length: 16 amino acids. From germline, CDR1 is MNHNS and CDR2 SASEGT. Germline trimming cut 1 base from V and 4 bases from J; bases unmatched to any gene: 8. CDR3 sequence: CASSEVLAGGRYEQYF. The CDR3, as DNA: TGTGCCAGCAGTGAAGTTTTGGCGGGAGGGAGGTACGAGCAGTACTTC.

CDR3 region: CSVEFQGTDTQYF. The CDR3 DNA sequence: TGCAGCGTTGAATTTCAGGGAACAGATACGCAGTATTTT. The chain combines TRBV29-1 with TRBJ2-3, with D possibly TRBD1 on 5 matching bases. In germline, CDR1 is SQVTM, CDR2 ANQGSEA. V lost 2 bases to trimming and J lost 3 bases, with 9 bases between them. The CDR3 has 13 residues.

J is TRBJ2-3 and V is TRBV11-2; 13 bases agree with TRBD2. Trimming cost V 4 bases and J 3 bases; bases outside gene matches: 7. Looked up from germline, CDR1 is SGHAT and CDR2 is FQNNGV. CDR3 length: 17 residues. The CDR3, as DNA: TGTGCCAGCAGCTCTACTCAGACTAGCGGGGGGACAGATACGCAGTATTTT. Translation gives CASSSTQTSGGTDTQYF.

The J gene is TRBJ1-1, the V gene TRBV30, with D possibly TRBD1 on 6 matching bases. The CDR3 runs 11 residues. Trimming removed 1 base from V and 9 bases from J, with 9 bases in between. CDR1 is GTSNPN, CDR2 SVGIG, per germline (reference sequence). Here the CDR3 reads CAWSGGGQAFF. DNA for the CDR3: TGTGCCTGGAGTGGGGGGGGCCAAGCTTTCTTT.

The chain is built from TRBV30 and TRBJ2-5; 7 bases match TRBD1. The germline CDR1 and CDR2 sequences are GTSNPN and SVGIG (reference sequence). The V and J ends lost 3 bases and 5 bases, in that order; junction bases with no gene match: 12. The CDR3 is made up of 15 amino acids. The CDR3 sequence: CAWSRDRAVGETQYF. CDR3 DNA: TGTGCCTGGAGCCGAGACAGGGCAGTAGGTGAGACCCAGTACTTC. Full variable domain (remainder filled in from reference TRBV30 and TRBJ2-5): SQTIHQWPATLVQPVGSPLSLECTVEGTSNPNLYWYRQAAGRGLQLLFYSVGIGQISSEVPQNLSASRPQDRQFILSSKKLLLSDSGFYLCAWSRDRAVGETQYFGPGTRLLVL.

The CDR3 DNA sequence: TGTGCCAGCAGCCACAGGGGGCTCACCGGGGAGCTGTTTTTT. Its protein product is CASSHRGLTGELFF. V and J are TRBV14 and TRBJ2-2; TRBD1 matches at 8 bases. Germline CDR1 and CDR2: SGHDN and FVKESK. CDR3 length: 14 residues. V shed 3 bases, J shed 4 bases, and the junction held 1 base outside the gene matches.

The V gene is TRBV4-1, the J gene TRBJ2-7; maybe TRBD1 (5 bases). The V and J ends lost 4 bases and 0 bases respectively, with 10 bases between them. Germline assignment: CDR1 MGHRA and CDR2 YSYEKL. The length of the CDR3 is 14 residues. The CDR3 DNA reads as TGCGCCAGCAGCCCCCCGACAGTCTCCTACGAGCAGTACTTC. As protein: CASSPPTVSYEQYF.

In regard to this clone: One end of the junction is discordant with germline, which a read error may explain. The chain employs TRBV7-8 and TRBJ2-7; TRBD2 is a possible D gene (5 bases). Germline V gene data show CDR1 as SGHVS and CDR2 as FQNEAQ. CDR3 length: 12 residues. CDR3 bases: TGTGCCAGCAGCTTAGGGTCGAGGGAGCAGTACTTT. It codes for CASSLGSREQYF.

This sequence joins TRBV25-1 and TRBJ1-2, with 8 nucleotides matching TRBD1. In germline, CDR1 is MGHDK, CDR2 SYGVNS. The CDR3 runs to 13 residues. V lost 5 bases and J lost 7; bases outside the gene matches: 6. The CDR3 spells CASSFAGGSGYTF. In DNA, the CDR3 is TGTGCCAGCAGTTTCGCAGGGGGCAGTGGCTACACCTTC.

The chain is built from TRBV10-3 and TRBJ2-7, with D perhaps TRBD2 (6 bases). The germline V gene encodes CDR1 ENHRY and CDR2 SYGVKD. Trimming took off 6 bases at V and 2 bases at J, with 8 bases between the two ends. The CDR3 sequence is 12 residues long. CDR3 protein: CAIRSGAYEQYF. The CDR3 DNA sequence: TGTGCCATCAGGTCGGGAGCCTACGAGCAGTACTTC.

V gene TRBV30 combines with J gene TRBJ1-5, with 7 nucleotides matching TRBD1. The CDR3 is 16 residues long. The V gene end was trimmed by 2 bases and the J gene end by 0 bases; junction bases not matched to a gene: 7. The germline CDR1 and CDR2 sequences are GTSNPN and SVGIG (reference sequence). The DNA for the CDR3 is TGTGCCTGGAGTCCGGGACAGTACTATAGCAATCAGCCCCAGCATTTT. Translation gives CAWSPGQYYSNQPQHF.